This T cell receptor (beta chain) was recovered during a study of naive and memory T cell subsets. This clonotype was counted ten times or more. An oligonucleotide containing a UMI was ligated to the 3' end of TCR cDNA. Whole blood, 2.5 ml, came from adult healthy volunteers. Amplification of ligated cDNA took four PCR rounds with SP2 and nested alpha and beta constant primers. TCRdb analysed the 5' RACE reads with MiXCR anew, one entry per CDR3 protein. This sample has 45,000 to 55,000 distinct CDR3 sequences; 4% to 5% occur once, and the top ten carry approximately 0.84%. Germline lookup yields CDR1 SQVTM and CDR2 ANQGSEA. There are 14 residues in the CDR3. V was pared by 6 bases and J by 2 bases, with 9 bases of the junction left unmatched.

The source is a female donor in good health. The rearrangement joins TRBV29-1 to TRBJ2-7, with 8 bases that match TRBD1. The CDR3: CSVLTGELAYEQYF. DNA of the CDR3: TGCAGCGTCCTGACAGGGGAGCTGGCCTACGAGCAGTACTTC.